Below are 27 T cell receptor beta chains sequenced from a single sample in a study of response to subunit inactivated influenza vaccine. MiXCR was run by TCRdb on the RT-PCR reads, yielding one entry per CDR3 protein. The sample lists 300,000 to 350,000 distinct CDR3 sequences; 20% to 25% were seen once. Source: PBMCs from blood, taken approximately 22 months after vaccination. The origin of the receptors is a man between 50 and 75 years old who received an inactivated influenza vaccine.

V gene TRBV27 combines with J gene TRBJ2-7; no clear D gene. Germline CDR1 and CDR2: MNHEY and SMNVEV (reference sequence). The ends were cut back, 3 bases at V and 1 base at J, with 7 bases in the middle. The CDR3 extends over 13 amino acids. CDR3 bases: TGTGCCAGCAGTTTTAGTAGATCCTACGAGCAGTACTTC. Translating gives CASSFSRSYEQYF.

The rearrangement uses TRBV28 and TRBJ2-3, with 8 bases matching TRBD1. J gave up 3 bases and V 5 bases, and 10 bases lay outside the gene matches. CDR1 and CDR2 (germline): MDHEN, SYDVKM. The length of the CDR3 is 16 residues. CDR3 nucleotides: TGTGCCAGCAGTATTCTGGCAGGGGGCTTTACAGATACGCAGTATTTT. Encoded protein: CASSILAGGFTDTQYF.

The CDR3 spells CAWSPRTGSTEAFF. CDR3 bases: TGTGCCTGGAGTCCACGGACAGGAAGCACTGAAGCTTTCTTT. V and J are TRBV30 and TRBJ1-1, with 7 bases lining up with TRBD1. The V segment lost 2 bases and the J segment 4 bases; nucleotides outside the gene matches: 7. Germline V gene sequence: CDR1 GTSNPN, CDR2 SVGIG (reference sequence). The CDR3 runs 14 residues. The whole variable domain, remainder taken from reference TRBV30 and TRBJ1-1, is SQTIHQWPATLVQPVGSPLSLECTVEGTSNPNLYWYRQAAGRGLQLLFYSVGIGQISSEVPQNLSASRPQDRQFILSSKKLLLSDSGFYLCAWSPRTGSTEAFFGQGTRLTVV.

This clonotype has more than one count but fewer than ten. The CDR3, as DNA: TGTGCCAGCAGTTACTCGGCGGGGGGGTACAATGAGCAGTTCTTC. Protein: CASSYSAGGYNEQFF. The chain is built from TRBV6-5 and TRBJ2-1; 9 nucleotides align to TRBD2. The CDR3 length is 15 residues. The germline CDR1 and CDR2 sequences are MNHEY and SVGAGI. Unmatched junction bases numbered 1, after V lost 0 bases and J lost 4 bases.

This clonotype was counted between two and nine times. The chain couples TRBV28 to TRBJ2-7; 12 bases are a match to TRBD2. V shed 1 base, J shed 3 bases, and the junction held 10 bases outside the gene matches. CDR3 length equals 18 residues. Germline V lookup: CDR1 MDHEN, CDR2 SYDVKM. CDR3 sequence: CASSLSATSGRIGYEQYF. The CDR3 DNA sequence: TGTGCCAGCAGTTTATCGGCAACTAGCGGGAGGATAGGCTACGAGCAGTACTTC.

This clonotype was found a few times. This chain's CDR3 is CATSNRYQETQYF. CDR3 coding DNA: TGTGCCACCAGCAACAGGTACCAAGAGACCCAGTACTTC. The rearrangement uses TRBV15 and TRBJ2-5; a weak D match, TRBD1 (5 bases). CDR3 length: 13 residues. Trimming left V 4 bases short and J 0 bases short, with 6 bases between. Germline V gene lookup returns CDR1 LNHNV and CDR2 YYDKDF (reference sequence).

A few counts support this clonotype. This chain connects TRBV20-1 to TRBJ2-1; the match to TRBD1 covers 10 bases. V trimming: 3 bases; J trimming: 10 bases; junction bases outside the gene matches: 6. The CDR3 is 13 residues long. Germline values: CDR1 DFQATT, CDR2 SNEGSKA (reference sequence). The CDR3 nucleotides are TGCAGTGCTAGCTGGGACAGGGGTGGAGAGCAGTTCTTC. Translated, it gives CSASWDRGGEQFF.

This clonotype occurred a few times. The chain joins TRBV20-1 to TRBJ2-7; TRBD2 matches 12 bases. V gave up 6 bases and J gave up 2 bases; unmatched junction bases: 8. Per germline, CDR1 DFQATT and CDR2 SNEGSKA (reference sequence). CDR3 size: 15 residues. The CDR3 nucleotides are TGCAGTGCAGCCCCTGGACTAGCGGGAACCTACGAGCAGTACTTC. As protein: CSAAPGLAGTYEQYF.

This clonotype was counted ten times or more. This chain uses TRBV14 with TRBJ1-2, with D possibly TRBD1 on 5 matching bases. The CDR3 covers 15 residues. The V end was cut by 4 bases, the J end by 3 bases, with 15 bases between. Germline CDR1 and CDR2: SGHDN and FVKESK. The CDR3 protein is CASSPLGGEDYGYTF. CDR3 sequence (DNA): TGTGCCAGCAGCCCCCTGGGAGGGGAGGACTATGGCTACACCTTC.

This clonotype has only a few counts. The chain couples TRBV10-3 to TRBJ2-1; 8 bases align to TRBD2. This CDR3 region has 18 residues. Germline-derived CDR1 and CDR2 are ENHRY and SYGVKD. Losses at the gene ends were 3 bases for V and 8 bases for J; bases not matched to a gene: 18. The CDR3 nucleotides are TGTGCCATCAGTGACCTCCGACTGGGGAGCGGGAGTTCATATGAGCAGTTCTTC. Its translation: CAISDLRLGSGSSYEQFF.

The CDR3 DNA reads as TGTGCCAGCAGCTTAGGTCGCGGCCCAGAGAATGAGCAGTTCTTC. Protein product: CASSLGRGPENEQFF. The J gene is TRBJ2-1, the V gene TRBV13; D is unclear. This CDR3 region has 15 residues. Germline values: CDR1 PRHDT, CDR2 FYEKMQ (reference sequence). V shed 0 bases and J shed 7 bases, with 13 bases lying between them.

As DNA, the CDR3 is TGTGCCAGCAGCTTAAGAGTGACTAGCGGACGCTCCTACAATGAGCAGTTCTTC. The encoded protein is CASSLRVTSGRSYNEQFF. The V gene is TRBV7-3, the J gene TRBJ2-1, with TRBD2 matching over 9 bases. In germline, CDR1 is SGHTA, CDR2 FQGTGA. The CDR3 runs to 18 residues. Losses at the gene ends were 1 base for V and 0 bases for J; bases not matched to a gene: 7. The whole variable domain, filled in from reference TRBV7-3 and TRBJ2-1, reads GAGVSQTPSNKVTEKGKYVELRCDPISGHTALYWYRQSLGQGPEFLIYFQGTGAADDSGLPNDRFFAVRPEGSVSTLKIQRTERGDSAVYLCASSLRVTSGRSYNEQFFGPGTRLTVL.

Only a few counts were recorded for this clonotype. DNA for the CDR3: TGTGCCAGCAGCTTTGGAGGGAACTATAATTCACCCCTCCACTTT. It specifies CASSFGGNYNSPLHF. The chain carries TRBV7-2 and TRBJ1-6; D is ambiguous. The ends were cut back, 3 bases at V and 3 bases at J, with 9 bases in the middle. The CDR3 sequence is 15 residues long. Germline V lookup: CDR1 SGHTA, CDR2 FQGNSA.

The chain combines TRBV20-1 with TRBJ2-7, with TRBD2 identical over 13 bases. Germline assignment: CDR1 DFQATT and CDR2 SNEGSKA (reference sequence). V was pared by 5 bases and J by 8 bases, with 15 bases of the junction left unmatched. This CDR3 is 16 amino acids long. The CDR3 is CSAFIGTSGAPGQQYF. The DNA of the CDR3 is TGCAGTGCTTTTATCGGGACTAGCGGGGCCCCCGGGCAGCAGTACTTC.

This clonotype has a handful of counts. One end of the junction varies from germline; a read error may be responsible. This chain uses TRBV7-9 with TRBJ2-1; no definite D call. Germline loops: CDR1 SEHNR, CDR2 FQNEAQ (reference sequence). The CDR3 is 14 residues long. The CDR3 loop reads CASSLIVGYIEQFF. The CDR3 nucleotides are TGTGCCAGCAGCTTGATCGTGGGGTACATTGAGCAGTTCTTC.

V gene TRBV19 combines with J gene TRBJ2-1; 12 bases map to TRBD1. CDR1 and CDR2 from the germline V gene are LNHDA and SQIVND (reference sequence). With V trimmed by 5 bases and J by 8 bases, 4 bases remained unmatched. CDR3 length: 14 amino acids. The CDR3 DNA reads as TGTGCCAGTAGTCCGGGACAGGGGGCCTATGAGCAGTTCTTC. Translation gives CASSPGQGAYEQFF.

In its sample, this clonotype was seen a few times. J is TRBJ2-2 and V is TRBV7-8, with TRBD1 as a possible D gene (6 bases). This CDR3 comprises 18 residues. CDR1 is SGHVS and CDR2 is FQNEAQ in the germline V gene. Between the trimmed V and J ends, which lost 5 bases and 1 base, there was a span of 20 bases. CDR3 loop: CASSPGLWQGMNTGELFF. The DNA for the CDR3 is TGTGCCAGCAGCCCAGGGTTGTGGCAGGGGATGAACACCGGGGAGCTGTTTTTT.

In this sample, this clonotype turned up many times. The chain joins TRBV20-1 to TRBJ1-2, with no clear D. The ends were cut back, 3 bases at V and 8 bases at J, with 16 bases in the middle. The CDR3 loop spans 13 amino acids. Germline V gene lookup returns CDR1 DFQATT and CDR2 SNEGSKA (reference sequence). The CDR3, as DNA: TGCAGTGCTAGGACTCCTCGACGGCGAGGCTACACCTTC. Its protein product is CSARTPRRRGYTF.

The J gene is TRBJ2-7, the V gene TRBV5-5; 7 nucleotides align to TRBD1. The CDR3 loop spans 17 amino acids. Trimming took 3 bases from V and 0 from J; bases not matched to a gene: 12. CDR1 SGHKS and CDR2 YYEKEE come from the germline V gene (reference sequence). The chain's CDR3 is CASSSLPPGQRSYEQYF. The CDR3 DNA reads as TGTGCCAGCAGCTCTCTGCCTCCGGGACAGCGCTCCTACGAGCAGTACTTC.

V and J are TRBV11-2 and TRBJ2-3; weak D call: TRBD2 (5 bases). V was shortened by 2 bases and J by 3 bases, with 18 bases between the two germline ends. Per the germline V gene, CDR1 is SGHAT and CDR2 is FQNNGV. This CDR3 region has 17 residues. The CDR3 sequence: CASSLLLGAEYTDTQYF. CDR3 coding DNA: TGTGCCAGCAGCTTACTCCTGGGAGCGGAGTATACAGATACGCAGTATTTT.

This clonotype appeared many times. V gene TRBV7-9 combines with J gene TRBJ1-2, with no clear D. CDR3 length equals 14 residues. Germline CDR1 and CDR2: SEHNR and FQNEAQ (reference sequence). Trimming cost V 1 base and J 1 base, with 7 bases left between them. The CDR3 coding sequence is TGTGCCAGCAGCTTAGGGCTCGGTAACTATGGCTACACCTTC. Translating gives CASSLGLGNYGYTF.

V is TRBV14 and J is TRBJ1-1, with D perhaps matching TRBD1 (6 bases). V was cut by 3 bases and J by 7 bases, with 21 bases left in between. CDR3 length: 16 amino acids. Germline V CDR1 and CDR2: SGHDN, FVKESK. CDR3 protein: CASSQIGGDGRGEAFF. CDR3 in DNA: TGTGCCAGCAGCCAGATCGGGGGCGATGGGCGCGGTGAAGCTTTCTTT.

The chain carries TRBV12-3 or TRBV12-4 and TRBJ2-3; TRBD2 is a possible D gene (7 bases). This CDR3 is 15 amino acids long. Trimming took off 7 bases at V and 4 bases at J, with 18 bases between the two ends. DNA for the CDR3: TGTGCCAGCACCCCTGGGGGGGCTAAGGCAGATACGCAGTATTTT. Translating gives CASTPGGAKADTQYF.

V and J are TRBV27 and TRBJ2-3; TRBD2 agrees at 10 bases. The CDR3 runs 15 residues. Germline values: CDR1 MNHEY, CDR2 SMNVEV (reference sequence). V was clipped by 4 bases and J by 4 bases; unmatched bases: 5. The CDR3 loop reads CASSYSGGPPDTQYF. CDR3 bases: TGTGCCAGCAGTTATAGCGGGGGGCCCCCAGATACGCAGTATTTT.

This clonotype turned up a few times. This chain uses TRBV6-5 with TRBJ1-3, with a weak D call TRBD1 (5 bases). Germline-derived CDR1 and CDR2 are MNHEY and SVGAGI. The CDR3 is 14 amino acids. V shed 4 bases and J shed 5 bases, with 12 bases lying between them. The CDR3 protein is CASSSPRQRNTIYF. As DNA, the CDR3 is TGTGCCAGCAGTTCTCCCCGACAGAGAAACACCATATATTTT.

This clonotype occurred a few times. The chain recombines TRBV4-1 with TRBJ1-5; D might be TRBD1 (5 bases). This CDR3 is built from 16 residues. Per the germline V gene, CDR1 is MGHRA and CDR2 is YSYEKL. Deletions cut 1 base from V and 3 bases from J, with 13 bases between. The CDR3 reads CASSQVAQAPNQPQHF. The CDR3 DNA follows: TGCGCCAGCAGCCAAGTTGCACAGGCGCCCAATCAGCCCCAGCATTTT.

The chain couples TRBV20-1 to TRBJ2-3, with TRBD2 matching over 9 bases. The CDR3 loop spans 17 amino acids. V lost 0 bases and J lost 4; bases outside the gene matches: 11. Germline CDR1 reads DFQATT; CDR2 reads SNEGSKA (reference sequence). The CDR3 spells CSARDHRLAGVADTQYF. In DNA form, the CDR3 reads TGCAGTGCTAGAGATCATCGGTTAGCGGGAGTGGCAGATACGCAGTATTTT.